There are many counts of the clone carrying this T cell receptor (beta chain). Its specificity is unknown. This record belongs to a study of T cell clonality in common variable immunodeficiency. Findings and limits, study-wide: Fewer TCRbeta clones were shared among CVID subjects than controls. CVID subjects had higher TCRbeta clonality than healthy controls, most marked in about a third. Common variable immunodeficiency TCR beta sequences reportedly had fewer deletions and N-nucleotide insertions.

Sequenced by immunoSEQ multiplex PCR; TCRdb stores in-frame clones only, minus some. The sample includes 50,000 or so clones, none of them occurring once. The receptor was derived from a person aged 18 to 70 in good health. Sample: peripheral blood mononuclear cells.

The CDR3 loop reads CAWSGLTATDTQYF. The covered CDR3 bases are TGTGCCTGGAGTGGATTAACAGCCACAGATACG. The chain carries TRBV30 and TRBJ2-3; D not resolved. Read coverage stops 3 residues before the CDR3 terminus; the germline J gene supplies the remainder. This CDR3 region has 14 residues. V was shortened by 1 base and J by 2 bases, with 10 bases between the two germline ends. Germline V lookup: CDR1 GTSNPN, CDR2 SVGIG (reference sequence).